The following is a TCR beta chain sequence with its context. The sample is drawn from a study of shared clonotypes between healthy human individuals. Profiling relied on immunoSEQ multiplex PCR, and the TCRdb table lists in-frame clones only, not all of them. The data hold over a million clones, with around 78% observed a single time. The CDR3 is 18 residues long. The J segment lost 9 bases and the V segment lost 1 base, leaving 14 bases of the junction unmatched. The germline V gene encodes CDR1 SGHRS and CDR2 YFSETQ. The origin of this receptor is a man between 18 and 35 years old in good health. Some clones in this sample may be carry-over from other donors' samples. The chain employs TRBV5-1 and TRBJ2-1; 12 bases are shared with TRBD2. Specimen: memory CD4+ T cells from PBMCs. Subset meaning: CD45RA-negative fraction. Here the CDR3 DNA reads TGCGCCAGCAGCTTGACCCCCAAGGCTAGCGGGAGGGCTGGTGAGCAGTTCTTC. Residues: CASSLTPKASGRAGEQFF.